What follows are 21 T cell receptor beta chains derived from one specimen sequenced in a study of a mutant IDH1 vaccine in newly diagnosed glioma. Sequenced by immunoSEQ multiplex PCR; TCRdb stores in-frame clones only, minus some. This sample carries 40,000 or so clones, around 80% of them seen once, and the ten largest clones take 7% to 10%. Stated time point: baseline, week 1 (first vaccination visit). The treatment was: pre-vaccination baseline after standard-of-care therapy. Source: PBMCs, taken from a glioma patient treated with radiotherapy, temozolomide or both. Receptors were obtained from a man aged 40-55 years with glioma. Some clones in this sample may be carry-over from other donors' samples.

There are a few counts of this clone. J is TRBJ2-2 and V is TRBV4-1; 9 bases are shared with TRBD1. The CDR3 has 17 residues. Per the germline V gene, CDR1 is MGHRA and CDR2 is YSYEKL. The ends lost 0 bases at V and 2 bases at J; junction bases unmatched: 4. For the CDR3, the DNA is TGCGCCAGCAGCCAAGAACCGGGACAGGGAAACACCGGGGAGCTGTTTTTT. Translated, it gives CASSQEPGQGNTGELFF.

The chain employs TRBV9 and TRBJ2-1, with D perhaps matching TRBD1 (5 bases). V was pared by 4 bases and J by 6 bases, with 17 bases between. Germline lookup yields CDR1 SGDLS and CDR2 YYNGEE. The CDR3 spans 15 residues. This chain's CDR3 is CASSSREQQGNEQFF. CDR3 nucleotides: TGTGCCAGCAGCTCCCGTGAGCAGCAGGGCAATGAGCAGTTCTTC.

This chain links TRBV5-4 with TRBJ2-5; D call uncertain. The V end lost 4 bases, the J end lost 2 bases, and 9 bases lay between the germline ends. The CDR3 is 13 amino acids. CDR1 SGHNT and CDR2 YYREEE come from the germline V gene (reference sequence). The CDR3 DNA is TGTGCCAGCAGCCCCCGGGTACAAGAGACCCAGTACTTC. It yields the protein CASSPRVQETQYF.

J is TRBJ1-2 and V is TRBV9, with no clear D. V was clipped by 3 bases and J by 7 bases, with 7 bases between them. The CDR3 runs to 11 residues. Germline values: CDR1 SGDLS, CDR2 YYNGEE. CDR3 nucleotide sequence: TGTGCCAGCAGCGCCATGGCTGGCTACACCTTC. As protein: CASSAMAGYTF.

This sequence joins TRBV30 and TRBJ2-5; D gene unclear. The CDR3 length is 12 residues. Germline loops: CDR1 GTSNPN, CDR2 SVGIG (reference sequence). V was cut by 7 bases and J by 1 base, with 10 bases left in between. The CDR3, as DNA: TGTGCCTCCCGAGGAAGCCAAGAGACCCAGTACTTC. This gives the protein CASRGSQETQYF.

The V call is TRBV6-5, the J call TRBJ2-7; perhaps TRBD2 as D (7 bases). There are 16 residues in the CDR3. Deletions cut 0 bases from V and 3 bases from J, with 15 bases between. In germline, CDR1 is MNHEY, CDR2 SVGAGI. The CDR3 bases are TGTGCCAGCAGTTACTCTGGCTCGGGGGGCGTCTACGAGCAGTACTTC. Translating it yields CASSYSGSGGVYEQYF.

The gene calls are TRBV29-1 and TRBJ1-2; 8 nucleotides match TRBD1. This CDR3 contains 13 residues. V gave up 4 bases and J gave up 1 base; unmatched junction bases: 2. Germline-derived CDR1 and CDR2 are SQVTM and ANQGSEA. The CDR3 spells CSVGQGINYGYTF. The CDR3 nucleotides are TGCAGCGTTGGACAGGGGATTAACTATGGCTACACCTTC. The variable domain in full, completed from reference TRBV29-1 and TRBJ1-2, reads SAVISQKPSRDICQRGTSLTIQCQVDSQVTMMFWYRQQPGQSLTLIATANQGSEATYESGFVIDKFPISRPNLTFSTLTVSNMSPEDSSIYLCSVGQGINYGYTFGSGTRLTVV.

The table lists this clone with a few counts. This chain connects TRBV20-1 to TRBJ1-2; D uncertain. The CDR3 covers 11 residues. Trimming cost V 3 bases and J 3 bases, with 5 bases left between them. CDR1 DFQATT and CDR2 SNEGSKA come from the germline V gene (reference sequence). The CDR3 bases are TGCAGTGCTAGCGGCGACTATGGCTACACCTTC. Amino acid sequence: CSASGDYGYTF.

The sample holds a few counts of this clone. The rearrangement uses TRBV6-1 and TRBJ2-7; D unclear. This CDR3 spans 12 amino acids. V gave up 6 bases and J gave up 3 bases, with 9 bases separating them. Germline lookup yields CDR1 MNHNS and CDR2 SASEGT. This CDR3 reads CASSPGRYEQYF. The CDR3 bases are TGTGCCAGCAGCCCCGGCCGCTACGAGCAGTACTTC.

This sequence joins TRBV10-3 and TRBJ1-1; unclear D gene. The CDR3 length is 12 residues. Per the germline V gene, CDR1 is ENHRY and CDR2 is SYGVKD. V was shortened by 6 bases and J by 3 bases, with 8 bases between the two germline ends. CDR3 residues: CAIRGLDTEAFF. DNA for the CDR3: TGTGCCATCAGGGGTCTTGACACTGAAGCTTTCTTT.

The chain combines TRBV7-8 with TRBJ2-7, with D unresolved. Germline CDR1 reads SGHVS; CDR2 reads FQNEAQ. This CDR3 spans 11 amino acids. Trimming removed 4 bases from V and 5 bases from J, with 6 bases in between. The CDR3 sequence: CASSSRDEQYF. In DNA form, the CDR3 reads TGTGCCAGCAGCTCTAGGGACGAGCAGTACTTC.

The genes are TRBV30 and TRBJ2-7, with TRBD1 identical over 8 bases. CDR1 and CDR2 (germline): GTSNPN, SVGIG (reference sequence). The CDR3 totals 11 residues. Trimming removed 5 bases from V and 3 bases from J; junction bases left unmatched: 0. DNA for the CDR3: TGTGCCTGGGGGACAGGCTACGAGCAGTACTTC. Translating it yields CAWGTGYEQYF.

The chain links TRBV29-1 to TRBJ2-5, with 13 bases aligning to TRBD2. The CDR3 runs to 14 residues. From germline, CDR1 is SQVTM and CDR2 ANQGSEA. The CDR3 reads CSGRTSGGQETQYF. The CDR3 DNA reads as TGCTCCGGCCGGACTAGCGGGGGACAAGAGACCCAGTACTTC.

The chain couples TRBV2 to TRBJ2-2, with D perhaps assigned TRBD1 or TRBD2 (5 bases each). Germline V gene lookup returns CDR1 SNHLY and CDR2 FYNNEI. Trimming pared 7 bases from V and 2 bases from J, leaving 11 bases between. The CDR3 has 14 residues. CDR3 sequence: CASTGTANTGELFF. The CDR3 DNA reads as TGTGCCAGCACTGGGACGGCTAACACCGGGGAGCTGTTTTTT. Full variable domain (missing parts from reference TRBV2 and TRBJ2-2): EPEVTQTPSHQVTQMGQEVILRCVPISNHLYFYWYRQILGQKVEFLVSFYNNEISEKSEIFDDQFSVERPDGSNFTLKIRSTKLEDSAMYFCASTGTANTGELFFGEGSRLTVL.

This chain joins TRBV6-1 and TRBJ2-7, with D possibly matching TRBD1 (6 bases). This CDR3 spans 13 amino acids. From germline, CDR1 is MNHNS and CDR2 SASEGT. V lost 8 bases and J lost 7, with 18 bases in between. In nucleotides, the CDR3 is TGTGCCAGCCACCGGGACACTTACCAAGAGCAGTACTTC. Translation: CASHRDTYQEQYF.

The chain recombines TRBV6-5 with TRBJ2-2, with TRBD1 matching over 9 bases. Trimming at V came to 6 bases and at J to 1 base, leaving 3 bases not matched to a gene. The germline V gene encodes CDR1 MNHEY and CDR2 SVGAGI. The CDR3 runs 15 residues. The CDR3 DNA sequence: TGTGCCAGCAGGGACAGGGGCGAGAACACCGGGGAGCTGTTTTTT. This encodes CASRDRGENTGELFF.

CDR3 in amino acids: CASSPPGGPWGNQPQHF. CDR3 coding DNA: TGTGCCAGCAGCCCACCAGGGGGCCCCTGGGGCAATCAGCCCCAGCATTTT. The rearrangement uses TRBV2 and TRBJ1-5; TRBD1 matches at 8 bases. Unmatched junction bases numbered 12, after V lost 6 bases and J lost 2 bases. The length of the CDR3 is 17 residues. Germline loops: CDR1 SNHLY, CDR2 FYNNEI.

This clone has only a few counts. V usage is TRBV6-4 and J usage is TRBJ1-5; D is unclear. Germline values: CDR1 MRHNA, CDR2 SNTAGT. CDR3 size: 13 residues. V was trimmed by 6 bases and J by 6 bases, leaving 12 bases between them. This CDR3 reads CASSPEGSQPQHF. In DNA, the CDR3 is TGTGCCAGCAGCCCGGAGGGTTCTCAGCCCCAGCATTTT.

This CDR3 reads CASSLDWTPRGYTF. The CDR3 DNA reads as TGTGCCAGCAGCTTAGATTGGACTCCCAGGGGCTACACCTTC. The V and J genes are TRBV7-2 and TRBJ1-2; D remains unclear. This CDR3 has 14 residues. V lost 1 base and J 8 bases, leaving 14 bases between the germline ends. Germline CDR1 SGHTA, CDR2 FQGNSA.

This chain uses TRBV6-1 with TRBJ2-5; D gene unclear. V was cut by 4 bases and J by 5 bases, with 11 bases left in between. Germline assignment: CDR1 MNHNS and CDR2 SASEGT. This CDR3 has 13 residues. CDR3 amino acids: CASSGPSGETQYF. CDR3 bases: TGTGCCAGCAGTGGACCCTCCGGGGAGACCCAGTACTTC.

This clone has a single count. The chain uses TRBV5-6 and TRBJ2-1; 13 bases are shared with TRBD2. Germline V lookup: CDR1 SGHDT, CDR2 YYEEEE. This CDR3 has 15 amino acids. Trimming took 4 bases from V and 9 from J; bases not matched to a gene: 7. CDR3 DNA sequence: TGTGCCAGCAGCCCCGGACTAGCGGGGGATCGTGAGCAGTTCTTC. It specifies CASSPGLAGDREQFF.